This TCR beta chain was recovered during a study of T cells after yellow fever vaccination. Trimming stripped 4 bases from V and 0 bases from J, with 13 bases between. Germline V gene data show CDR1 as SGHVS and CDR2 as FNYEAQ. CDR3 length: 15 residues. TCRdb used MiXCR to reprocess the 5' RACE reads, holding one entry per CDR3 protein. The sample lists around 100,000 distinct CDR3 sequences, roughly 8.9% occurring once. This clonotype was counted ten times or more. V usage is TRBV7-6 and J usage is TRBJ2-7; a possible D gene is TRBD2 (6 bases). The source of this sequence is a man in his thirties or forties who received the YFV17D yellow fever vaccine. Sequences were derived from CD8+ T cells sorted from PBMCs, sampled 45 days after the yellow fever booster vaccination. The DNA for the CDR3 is TGTGCCAGCAGCTATGGGGGAGGCCCCTCCTACGAGCAGTACTTC. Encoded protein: CASSYGGGPSYEQYF.